This T cell receptor beta chain derives from a study of control samples from healthy donors and cancer patients. Sequencing was performed with immunoSEQ multiplex PCR; in TCRdb, only in-frame clones are kept and a portion is missing. The table records about 150,000 clones, 91% of them present only once. This CDR3 region has 14 residues. V lost 3 bases to trimming and J lost 6 bases; unmatched junction nucleotides: 2. The germline V gene encodes CDR1 SGHRS and CDR2 YFSETQ. Material for sequencing was blood. The chain is built from TRBV5-1 and TRBJ1-4, with 10 bases matching TRBD1. This TCR derives from a woman in her forties in good health. The CDR3 here is CASSWGTGDEKLFF. CDR3 coding DNA: TGCGCCAGCAGCTGGGGGACAGGGGATGAAAAACTGTTTTTT.